These 23 T cell receptor beta chains were sequenced from one sample in a study of blood T cell repertoires in COVID-19. Measured with immunoSEQ multiplex PCR; TCRdb has only the in-frame clones, and not every one. The sample includes about 270,000 clones, about 90% seen only once; the top ten take approximately 12%. The sequenced sample was peripheral blood. These receptors all come from a woman in her 30s with COVID-19, enrolled during active disease.

DNA for the CDR3: TGTGCCAGCCCCCCACCCGGAGCGAACACCGGGGAGCTGTTTTTT. It specifies CASPPPGANTGELFF. The rearrangement uses TRBV5-4 and TRBJ2-2; D gene uncertain. V shed 7 bases and J shed 0 bases, with 13 bases lying between them. CDR3 length equals 15 residues. Germline assignment: CDR1 SGHNT and CDR2 YYREEE (reference sequence).

The CDR3 bases are TGTGCCAGCTCCGTGGACAATTCTAACTATGGCTACACCTTC. It encodes CASSVDNSNYGYTF. The gene calls are TRBV18 and TRBJ1-2; maybe TRBD1 (5 bases). CDR3 length: 14 residues. The germline V and J ends were trimmed by 6 bases and 0 bases, with 11 bases remaining between them. Germline lookup yields CDR1 KGHSH and CDR2 LQKENI.

The rearrangement joins TRBV6-1 to TRBJ1-2; D is unresolved. The CDR3 contains 13 residues. CDR1 and CDR2 from the germline V gene are MNHNS and SASEGT. The germline V and J ends were trimmed by 1 base and 8 bases, with 11 bases remaining between them. The CDR3 coding sequence is TGTGCCAGCAGTGAAGGCGAGGGAGTAGGCTACACCTTC. The encoded protein is CASSEGEGVGYTF.

The V and J genes are TRBV11-3 and TRBJ1-1, with 10 bases that match TRBD1. With V trimmed by 5 bases and J by 5 bases, 11 bases remained unmatched. CDR1 and CDR2 from the germline V gene are SGHNT and YENEEA. The CDR3 loop spans 16 amino acids. In DNA form, the CDR3 reads TGTGCCAGCAGCCCGCCAGGGACAGGGGTTGGGACTGAAGCTTTCTTT. Residues: CASSPPGTGVGTEAFF.

This clone was seen a handful of times. The chain has TRBV19 and TRBJ2-5; a possible D gene is TRBD1 (6 bases). The CDR3 has 16 amino acids. The V gene lost 8 bases and the J gene lost 1 base, with 20 bases spanning the gap. Germline assignment: CDR1 LNHDA and CDR2 SQIVND (reference sequence). CDR3 nucleotide sequence: TGTGCCAGTGCCCTTTTTCATTCCAGGGGCCAAGAGACCCAGTACTTC. Encoded protein: CASALFHSRGQETQYF. The full variable domain, rest sourced from reference TRBV19 and TRBJ2-5, is DGGITQSPKYLFRKEGQNVTLSCEQNLNHDAMYWYRQDPGQGLRLIYYSQIVNDFQKGDIAEGYSVSREKKESFPLTVTSAQKNPTAFYLCASALFHSRGQETQYFGPGTRLLVL.

The chain recombines TRBV23-1 with TRBJ1-1; 9 positions agree with TRBD1. TRBV23-1 qualifies as an ORF whose function is uncertain. This CDR3 is built from 17 residues. The J segment lost 2 bases and the V segment lost 2 bases, leaving 9 bases of the junction unmatched. CDR3 sequence: CASSQAGTGWLNTEAFF. The CDR3 region has the DNA TGCGCCAGCAGTCAAGCCGGGACAGGGTGGCTAAACACTGAAGCTTTCTTT.

The rearrangement links TRBV5-4 to TRBJ1-6, with no clear D. Trimming shortened V by 0 bases and J by 0 bases, and 13 bases separated the two germline ends. The CDR3 consists of 18 residues. Looked up from germline, CDR1 is SGHNT and CDR2 is YYREEE (reference sequence). The CDR3 DNA is TGTGCCAGCAGCTTGGATTGGTCACCTAGCTCCTATAATTCACCCCTCCACTTT. Amino acids: CASSLDWSPSSYNSPLHF.

A single count supports this clone. The chain links TRBV2 to TRBJ1-5; a weak D match, TRBD1 (6 bases). Germline loops: CDR1 SNHLY, CDR2 FYNNEI. The CDR3 spans 14 residues. V shed 6 bases and J shed 6 bases, with 15 bases lying between them. In DNA form, the CDR3 reads TGTGCCAGCAGCCTACAGGGTTGGAGTCAGCCCCAGCATTTT. Translated, it gives CASSLQGWSQPQHF. The full variable domain, rest sourced from reference TRBV2 and TRBJ1-5, is EPEVTQTPSHQVTQMGQEVILRCVPISNHLYFYWYRQILGQKVEFLVSFYNNEISEKSEIFDDQFSVERPDGSNFTLKIRSTKLEDSAMYFCASSLQGWSQPQHFGDGTRLSIL.

V gene TRBV27 combines with J gene TRBJ2-1; 7 nucleotides agree with TRBD2. Germline CDR1 MNHEY, CDR2 SMNVEV (reference sequence). Losses at the gene ends were 6 bases for V and 2 bases for J; bases not matched to a gene: 10. This CDR3 contains 16 residues. In DNA form, the CDR3 reads TGTGCCAGCAGGGGGACTATTGGGGGGGCCTACAATGAGCAGTTCTTC. Translated: CASRGTIGGAYNEQFF.

The chain couples TRBV6-5 to TRBJ1-2; weak D call: TRBD1 (6 bases). CDR1 is MNHEY and CDR2 is SVGAGI in the germline V gene. The CDR3 covers 15 residues. Trimming stripped 2 bases from V and 0 bases from J, with 10 bases between. The CDR3 region has the DNA TGTGCCAGCAGTTACGTACAGGGCTCTAACTATGGCTACACCTTC. Its translation is CASSYVQGSNYGYTF.

The chain combines TRBV2 with TRBJ2-5, with 7 bases identical to TRBD1. V was clipped by 5 bases and J by 1 base; unmatched bases: 1. CDR1 and CDR2 from the germline V gene are SNHLY and FYNNEI. The CDR3 sequence is 13 residues long. In nucleotides, the CDR3 is TGTGCCAGCAGTCGGACAGGCCAAGAGACCCAGTACTTC. Protein product: CASSRTGQETQYF.

With regard to this clone: Other DNA variants within this sample encode the same CDR3. This sequence joins TRBV19 and TRBJ2-1; D not resolved. The CDR3 loop spans 12 amino acids. V gave up 1 base and J gave up 6 bases, with 4 bases separating them. Germline-derived CDR1 and CDR2 are LNHDA and SQIVND (reference sequence). The CDR3: CASSIGANEQFF. For the CDR3, the DNA is TGTGCCAGTAGTATAGGCGCCAATGAGCAGTTCTTC.

To note about this clone: Other DNA sequences in this sample translate to the same CDR3. The gene calls are TRBV18 and TRBJ1-5; TRBD1 aligns across 9 bases. With 3 bases clipped from V and 7 bases from J, the junction kept 4 bases outside the gene matches. The CDR3 runs 14 residues. Germline V gene sequence: CDR1 KGHSH, CDR2 LQKENI. The DNA of the CDR3 is TGTGCCAGCTCACCGGACAGGGGTGGGCAGCCCCAGCATTTT. Translated, it gives CASSPDRGGQPQHF.

This chain's CDR3 is CASAGTGGSSPLHF. The DNA for the CDR3 is TGTGCCAGCGCCGGGACAGGGGGGAGTTCACCCCTCCACTTT. The chain employs TRBV27 and TRBJ1-6; 11 bases fit TRBD1. The CDR3 has 14 residues. V dropped 8 bases and J dropped 9; count of bases not matched to a gene: 6. From germline, CDR1 is MNHEY and CDR2 SMNVEV (reference sequence).

V gene TRBV18 combines with J gene TRBJ1-2; TRBD1 might be the D (6 bases). V lost 9 bases, J lost 3 bases, and 11 bases lay in between. The CDR3 sequence is 12 residues long. Germline CDR1 KGHSH, CDR2 LQKENI. The CDR3 sequence is CASSNRDYGYTF. The CDR3, as DNA: TGTGCCAGTTCAAACAGGGACTATGGCTACACCTTC.

The chain joins TRBV7-9 to TRBJ2-3; 11 bases agree with TRBD2. V gave up 5 bases and J gave up 4 bases; unmatched junction bases: 5. The germline V gene encodes CDR1 SEHNR and CDR2 FQNEAQ (reference sequence). The CDR3 runs 15 residues. CDR3 region: CASSPTSGGADTQYF. CDR3 bases: TGTGCCAGCAGCCCCACTAGCGGGGGCGCAGATACGCAGTATTTT. The full variable domain, rest sourced from reference TRBV7-9 and TRBJ2-3, is DTGVSQNPRHKITKRGQNVTFRCDPISEHNRLYWYRQTLGQGPEFLTYFQNEAQLEKSRLLSDRFSAERPKGSFSTLEIQRTEQGDSAMYLCASSPTSGGADTQYFGPGTRLTVL.

This chain uses TRBV12-5 with TRBJ2-1; the D is unclear. V was shortened by 5 bases and J by 5 bases, with 4 bases between the two germline ends. From germline, CDR1 is LGHNT and CDR2 FRNRAP. The CDR3 runs 11 residues. CDR3 sequence reads: CASGRDNEQFF. CDR3 sequence (DNA): TGTGCTAGTGGTCGGGACAATGAGCAGTTCTTC.

This chain connects TRBV13 to TRBJ2-3, with 10 bases aligning to TRBD2. Germline CDR1 reads PRHDT; CDR2 reads FYEKMQ (reference sequence). The CDR3 contains 16 residues. With V trimmed by 4 bases and J by 2 bases, 6 bases remained unmatched. CDR3 region: CASSSTTSGYTDTQYF. The CDR3 DNA reads as TGTGCCAGCAGCTCCACGACTAGCGGGTACACAGATACGCAGTATTTT.

The chain couples TRBV4-2 to TRBJ1-1, with D unclear. Per the germline V gene, CDR1 is LGHNA and CDR2 is YNFKEQ. Trimming took 0 bases from V and 0 from J, leaving 8 bases between them. The CDR3 spans 15 residues. As DNA, the CDR3 is TGTGCCAGCAGCCAAGAAGCTACAGTGAACACTGAAGCTTTCTTT. Encoded protein: CASSQEATVNTEAFF.

The chain links TRBV15 to TRBJ2-1, with 9 bases matching TRBD2. The CDR3 extends over 17 amino acids. V was clipped by 0 bases and J by 5 bases; unmatched bases: 8. Germline V gene data show CDR1 as LNHNV and CDR2 as YYDKDF (reference sequence). For the CDR3, the DNA is TGTGCCACCAGCAGAGACGGGGTAGCGGGGGTAGACAATGAGCAGTTCTTC. Encoded protein: CATSRDGVAGVDNEQFF.

The rearrangement joins TRBV23-1 to TRBJ1-5, with 7 nucleotides matching TRBD1. TRBV23-1 has ORF status, its function being uncertain. Trimming cost V 4 bases and J 3 bases; bases outside gene matches: 6. The CDR3 covers 15 residues. The CDR3 DNA reads TGCGCCAGCAGTCGCCAAGACAGGGCCAATCAGCCCCAGCATTTT. Amino acid sequence: CASSRQDRANQPQHF.

Notes on this clone: This same CDR3 is encoded by further DNA sequences in the sample. V usage is TRBV24-1 and J usage is TRBJ2-3; the match to TRBD1 covers 9 bases. After removal of 3 bases from V and 3 bases from J, the junction contained 6 bases not matched to a gene. Germline V gene data show CDR1 as KGHDR and CDR2 as SFDVKD. The CDR3 is 16 residues long. The CDR3 sequence is CATSDPGQGGTDTQYF. Written as DNA, the CDR3 is TGTGCCACCAGTGATCCGGGACAGGGCGGAACAGATACGCAGTATTTT.

The V call is TRBV29-1, the J call TRBJ1-1; D is ambiguous. This CDR3 contains 11 residues. The V gene's germline CDR1 is SQVTM and CDR2 ANQGSEA. Trimming removed 7 bases at V and 1 base at J, with 7 bases between. The CDR3 DNA reads as TGCAGCGGAGGGAAGAACACTGAAGCTTTCTTT. Translation: CSGGKNTEAFF.